The clone carrying this T cell receptor beta chain showed up just a few times. The source of the sample is a study of blood T cell repertoires in COVID-19. Across the study: Donors in the United States, Italy and Spain gave samples during acute or convalescent COVID-19. Sample material is recorded as cDNA or gDNA derived from T cells, B-cell-depleted T cells, or PBMCs.

The J segment lost 5 bases and the V segment lost 2 bases, leaving 9 bases of the junction unmatched. The germline gives CDR1 SGHTA, CDR2 FQGTGA. The length of the CDR3 is 16 residues. Per the study methods: Amplified reference gene primers provided the basis for estimating nucleated cell counts. Measured with immunoSEQ multiplex PCR; TCRdb has only the in-frame clones, and not every one. V, J and clone size reflect that table, while D and trimming were determined from the DNA. Of tens of thousands of clones listed, around three quarters are singletons. Sequenced material: peripheral blood. The gene calls are TRBV7-3 and TRBJ2-5, with TRBD2 identical over 9 bases. The sequence derives from a man aged 60 to 75 with active or convalescent COVID-19. CDR3 coding DNA: TGTGCCAGCAGCTTACTTGGTAGCGGGGGTATGGAGACCCAGTACTTC. This encodes CASSLLGSGGMETQYF. Supplemented by reference TRBV7-3 and TRBJ2-5, the full variable domain reads GAGVSQTPSNKVTEKGKYVELRCDPISGHTALYWYRQSLGQGPEFLIYFQGTGAADDSGLPNDRFFAVRPEGSVSTLKIQRTERGDSAVYLCASSLLGSGGMETQYFGPGTRLLVL.